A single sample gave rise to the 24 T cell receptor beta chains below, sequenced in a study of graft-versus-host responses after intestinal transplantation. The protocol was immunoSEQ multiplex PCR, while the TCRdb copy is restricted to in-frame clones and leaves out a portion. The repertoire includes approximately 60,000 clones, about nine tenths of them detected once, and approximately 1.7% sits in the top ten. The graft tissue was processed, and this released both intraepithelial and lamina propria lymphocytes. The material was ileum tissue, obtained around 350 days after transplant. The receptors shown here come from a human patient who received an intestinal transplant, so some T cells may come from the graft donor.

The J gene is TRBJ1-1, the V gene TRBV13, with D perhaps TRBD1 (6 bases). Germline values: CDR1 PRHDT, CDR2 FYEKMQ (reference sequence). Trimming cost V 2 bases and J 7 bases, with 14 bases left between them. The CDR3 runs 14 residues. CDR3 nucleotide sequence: TGTGCCAGCAGCTTAATGCAAGGGGGTTTTGAAGCTTTCTTT. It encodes CASSLMQGGFEAFF.

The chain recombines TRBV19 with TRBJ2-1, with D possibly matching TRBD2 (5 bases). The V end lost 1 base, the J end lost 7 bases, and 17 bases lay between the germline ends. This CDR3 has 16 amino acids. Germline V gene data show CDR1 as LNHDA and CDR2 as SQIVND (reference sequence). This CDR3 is CASSIGGVRVKNEQFF. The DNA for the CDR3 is TGTGCCAGTAGTATAGGGGGAGTGCGGGTTAAAAATGAGCAGTTCTTC.

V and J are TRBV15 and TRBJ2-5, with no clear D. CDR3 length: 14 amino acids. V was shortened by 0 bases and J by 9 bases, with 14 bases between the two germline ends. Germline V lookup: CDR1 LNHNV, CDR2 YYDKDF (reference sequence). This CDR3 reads CATSRERTVVAQYF. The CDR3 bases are TGTGCCACCAGCAGAGAGCGGACGGTGGTGGCCCAGTACTTC. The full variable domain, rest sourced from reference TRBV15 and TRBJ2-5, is DAMVIQNPRYQVTQFGKPVTLSCSQTLNHNVMYWYQQKSSQAPKLLFHYYDKDFNNEADTPDNFQSRRPNTSFCFLDIRSPGLGDTAMYLCATSRERTVVAQYFGPGTRLLVL.

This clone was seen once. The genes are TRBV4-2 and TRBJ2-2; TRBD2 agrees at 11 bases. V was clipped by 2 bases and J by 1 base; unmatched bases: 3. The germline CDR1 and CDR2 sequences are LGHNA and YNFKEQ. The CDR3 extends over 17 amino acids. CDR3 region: CASSQSLAGGNTGELFF. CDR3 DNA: TGTGCCAGCAGCCAATCTCTAGCGGGAGGGAACACCGGGGAGCTGTTTTTT.

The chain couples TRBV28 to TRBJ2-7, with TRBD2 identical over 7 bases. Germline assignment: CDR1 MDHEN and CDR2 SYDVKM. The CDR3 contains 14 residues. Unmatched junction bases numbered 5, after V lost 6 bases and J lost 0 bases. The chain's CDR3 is CASRVAGVSYEQYF. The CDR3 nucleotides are TGTGCCAGCAGAGTAGCGGGTGTCTCCTACGAGCAGTACTTC.

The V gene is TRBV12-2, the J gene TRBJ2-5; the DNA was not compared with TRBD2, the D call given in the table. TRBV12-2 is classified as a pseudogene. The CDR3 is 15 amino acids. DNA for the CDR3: TGTGCAAGTCGCTCAATTATAGCGGGACAAGAGACCCAGTACTTC. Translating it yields CASRSIIAGQETQYF.

The CDR3 DNA follows: TGCGCCAGCAGTGACAGGGTTGGAGGCGAGCAGTACTTC. This encodes CASSDRVGGEQYF. The gene calls are TRBV10-1 and TRBJ2-7, with D perhaps given as TRBD1 or TRBD2 (5 bases each). Germline V gene data show CDR1 as WNHNN and CDR2 as SYGVQD (reference sequence). Trimming left V 3 bases short and J 6 bases short, with 12 bases between. This CDR3 spans 13 amino acids.

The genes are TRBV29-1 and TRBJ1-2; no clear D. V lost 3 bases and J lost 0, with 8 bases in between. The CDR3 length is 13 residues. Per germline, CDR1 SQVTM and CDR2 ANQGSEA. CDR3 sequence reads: CSVDRAPNYGYTF. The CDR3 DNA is TGCAGCGTTGATAGGGCCCCTAACTATGGCTACACCTTC.

Here the CDR3 DNA reads TGCAGCGTGGGCGGACAGGGAGCCAATTATGGCTACACCTTC. It yields the protein CSVGGQGANYGYTF. V gene TRBV29-1 combines with J gene TRBJ1-2; 8 bases align to TRBD1. Unmatched junction bases numbered 11, after V lost 6 bases and J lost 5 bases. The germline V gene encodes CDR1 SQVTM and CDR2 ANQGSEA. This CDR3 is 14 amino acids long.

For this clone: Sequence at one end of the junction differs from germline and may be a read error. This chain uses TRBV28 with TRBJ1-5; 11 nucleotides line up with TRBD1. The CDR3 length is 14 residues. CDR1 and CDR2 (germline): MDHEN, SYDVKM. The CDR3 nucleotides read TGTGCCAGCAGTCTATGGGACAGGGGGCAGCCCCAGCATTTT. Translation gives CASSLWDRGQPQHF.

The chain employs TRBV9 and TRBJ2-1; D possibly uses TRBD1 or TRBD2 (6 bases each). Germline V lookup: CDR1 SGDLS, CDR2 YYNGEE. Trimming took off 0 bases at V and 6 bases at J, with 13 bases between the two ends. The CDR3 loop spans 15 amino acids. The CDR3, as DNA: TGTGCCAGCAGCGTAGCTGGAGGGGGATCCAATGAGCAGTTCTTC. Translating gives CASSVAGGGSNEQFF.

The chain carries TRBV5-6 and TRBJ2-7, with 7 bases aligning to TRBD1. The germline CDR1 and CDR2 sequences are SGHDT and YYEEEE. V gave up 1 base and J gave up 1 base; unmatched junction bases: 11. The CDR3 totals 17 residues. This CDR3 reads CASSLFFLDRPSYEQYF. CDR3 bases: TGTGCCAGCAGCTTGTTTTTCCTGGACAGGCCTTCCTACGAGCAGTACTTC.

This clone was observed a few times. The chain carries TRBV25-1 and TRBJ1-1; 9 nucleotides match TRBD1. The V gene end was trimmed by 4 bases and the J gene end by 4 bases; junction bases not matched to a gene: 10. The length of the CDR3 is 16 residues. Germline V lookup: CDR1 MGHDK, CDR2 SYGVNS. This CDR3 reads CASSATIGQGLTEAFF. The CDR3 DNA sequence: TGTGCCAGCAGTGCTACCATCGGACAGGGGCTCACTGAAGCTTTCTTT.

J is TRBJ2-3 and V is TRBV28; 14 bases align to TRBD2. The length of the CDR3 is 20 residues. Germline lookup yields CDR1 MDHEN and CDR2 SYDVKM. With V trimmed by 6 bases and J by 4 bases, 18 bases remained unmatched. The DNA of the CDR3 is TGTGCCAGCAGCTATGAGCCGGGACTAGCGGGGGTAGCGGCGGCAGATACGCAGTATTTT. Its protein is CASSYEPGLAGVAAADTQYF.

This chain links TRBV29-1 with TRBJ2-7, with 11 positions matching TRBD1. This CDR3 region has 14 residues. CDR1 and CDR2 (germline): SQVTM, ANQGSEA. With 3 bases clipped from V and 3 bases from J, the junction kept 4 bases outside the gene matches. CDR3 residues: CSVDTGTGGYEQYF. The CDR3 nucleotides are TGCAGCGTTGATACCGGGACAGGGGGCTACGAGCAGTACTTC.

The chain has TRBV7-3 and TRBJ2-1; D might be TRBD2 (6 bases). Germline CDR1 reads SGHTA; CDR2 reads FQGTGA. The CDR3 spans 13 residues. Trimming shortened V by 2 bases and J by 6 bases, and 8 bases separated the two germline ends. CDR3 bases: TGTGCCAGCAGCTTAGGGACTTTCAATGAGCAGTTCTTC. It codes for CASSLGTFNEQFF.

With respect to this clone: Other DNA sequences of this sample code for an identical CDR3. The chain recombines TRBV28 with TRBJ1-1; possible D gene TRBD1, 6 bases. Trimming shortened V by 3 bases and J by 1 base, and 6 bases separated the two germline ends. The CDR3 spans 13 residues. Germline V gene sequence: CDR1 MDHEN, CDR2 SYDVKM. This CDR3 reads CASSLTGNTEAFF. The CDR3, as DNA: TGTGCCAGCAGTTTGACAGGGAACACTGAAGCTTTCTTT.

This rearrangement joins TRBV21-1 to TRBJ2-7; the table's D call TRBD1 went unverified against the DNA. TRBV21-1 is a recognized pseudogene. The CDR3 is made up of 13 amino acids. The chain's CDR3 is CASSKTGGYEQYF. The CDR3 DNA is TGTGCCAGCAGCAAGACAGGGGGCTACGAGCAGTACTTC.

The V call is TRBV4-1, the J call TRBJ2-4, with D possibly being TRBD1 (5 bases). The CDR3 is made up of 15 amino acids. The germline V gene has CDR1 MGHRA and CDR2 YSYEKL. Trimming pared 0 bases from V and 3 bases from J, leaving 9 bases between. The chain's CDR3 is CASSQDQGFKNIQYF. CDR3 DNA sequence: TGCGCCAGCAGCCAAGATCAGGGTTTCAAAAACATTCAGTACTTC.

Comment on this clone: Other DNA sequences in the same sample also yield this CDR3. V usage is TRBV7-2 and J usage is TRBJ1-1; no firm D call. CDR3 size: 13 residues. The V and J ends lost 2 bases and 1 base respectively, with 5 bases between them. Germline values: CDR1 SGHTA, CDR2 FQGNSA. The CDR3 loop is CASSLRENTEAFF. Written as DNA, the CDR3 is TGTGCCAGCAGCTTAAGGGAGAACACTGAAGCTTTCTTT.

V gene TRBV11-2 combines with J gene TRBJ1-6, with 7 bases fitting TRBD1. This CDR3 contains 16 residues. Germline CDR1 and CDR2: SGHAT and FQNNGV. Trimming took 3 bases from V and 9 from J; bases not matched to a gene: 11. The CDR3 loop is CASSLAPDRTFSPLHF. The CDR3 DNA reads TGTGCCAGCAGCTTGGCCCCGGACAGGACTTTTTCACCCCTCCACTTT.

The CDR3 is CASSQEFEVGLYEQYF. CDR3 bases: TGTGCCAGCAGCCAAGAGTTCGAGGTGGGCCTCTACGAGCAGTACTTC. The V call is TRBV14, the J call TRBJ2-5; no definite D call. The J call is in doubt because the DNA end fits TRBJ2-7 better. The CDR3 loop spans 16 amino acids. The germline V gene encodes CDR1 SGHDN and CDR2 FVKESK.

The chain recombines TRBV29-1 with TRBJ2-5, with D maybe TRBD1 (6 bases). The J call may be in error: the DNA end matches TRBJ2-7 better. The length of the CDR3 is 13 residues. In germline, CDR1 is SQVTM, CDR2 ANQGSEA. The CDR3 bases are TGCAGCGTTGTGGGGGCCTTGAACTACGAGCAGTACTTC. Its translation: CSVVGALNYEQYF.

The CDR3 protein is CASSYSTRGGSQPQHF. The CDR3 DNA reads as TGTGCCAGCAGTTACTCGACCAGGGGAGGGAGTCAGCCCCAGCATTTT. The chain combines TRBV6-6 with TRBJ1-5; possibly TRBD1 for D (6 bases). This CDR3 region has 16 residues. The germline V gene has CDR1 MNHNY and CDR2 SVGAGI (reference sequence). Trimming stripped 0 bases from V and 6 bases from J, with 15 bases between.